These 32 T cell receptor beta chains were all obtained from the same sample, sequenced in a study of blood T cell repertoires in COVID-19. The assay was immunoSEQ multiplex PCR, and TCRdb's table has in-frame clones only and misses some. The table includes 300,000 to 450,000 clones, 81% detected once. Sequenced input: peripheral blood. The receptors were sampled from a human donor with acute or convalescent COVID-19. The donor label of this sample is uncertain.

The V and J genes are TRBV19 and TRBJ1-2, with 9 bases matching TRBD1. Per the germline V gene, CDR1 is LNHDA and CDR2 is SQIVND (reference sequence). Losses at the gene ends were 6 bases for V and 4 bases for J; bases not matched to a gene: 9. The CDR3 loop spans 15 amino acids. CDR3 sequence: CASSNIRTGAYGYTF. CDR3 DNA sequence: TGTGCCAGTAGCAATATACGGACAGGGGCCTATGGCTACACCTTC.

The V call is TRBV2, the J call TRBJ1-1; 8 bases line up with TRBD1. This CDR3 is 14 amino acids long. V was clipped by 7 bases and J by 7 bases; unmatched bases: 11. The germline V gene has CDR1 SNHLY and CDR2 FYNNEI. In DNA form, the CDR3 reads TGTGCCAGCACCCTAGGACAGGGCCGCCATGAAGCTTTCTTT. Translation gives CASTLGQGRHEAFF.

This chain connects TRBV5-6 to TRBJ2-3, with 10 bases that match TRBD2. CDR1 and CDR2 from the germline V gene are SGHDT and YYEEEE. Losses at the gene ends were 4 bases for V and 1 base for J; bases not matched to a gene: 3. The CDR3 loop spans 15 amino acids. The CDR3 DNA reads as TGTGCCAGCAGCGCTAGCGGGAGTGGCACAGATACGCAGTATTTT. This sequence encodes CASSASGSGTDTQYF.

This clone was observed at least ten times. The gene calls are TRBV5-5 and TRBJ2-1; D possibly corresponds to TRBD2 (6 bases). The CDR3 spans 13 residues. Germline V gene lookup returns CDR1 SGHKS and CDR2 YYEKEE (reference sequence). Trimming cost V 0 bases and J 6 bases, with 7 bases left between them. The CDR3 nucleotides read TGTGCCAGCAGCTTGGGACTAGTCAATGAGCAGTTCTTC. It is translated as CASSLGLVNEQFF.

This clone was picked up a small number of times. This CDR3 reads CASSLVLRFGEQFF. As DNA, the CDR3 is TGTGCCAGCAGCTTAGTACTACGGTTCGGTGAGCAGTTCTTC. The V and J genes are TRBV7-8 and TRBJ2-1, with D unclear. Germline CDR1 reads SGHVS; CDR2 reads FQNEAQ. The V gene lost 1 base and the J gene lost 9 bases, with 13 bases spanning the gap. This CDR3 contains 14 residues. The full variable domain, rest sourced from reference TRBV7-8 and TRBJ2-1, is GAGVSQSPRYKVAKRGQDVALRCDPISGHVSLFWYQQALGQGPEFLTYFQNEAQLDKSGLPSDRFFAERPEGSVSTLKIQRTQQEDSAVYLCASSLVLRFGEQFFGPGTRLTVL.

The chain carries TRBV3-1 (or the pseudogene TRBV3-2) and TRBJ2-4; D might be TRBD2 (6 bases). This CDR3 comprises 18 residues. Germline lookup yields CDR1 LGHDT and CDR2 YNNKEL (reference sequence). Trimming took off 0 bases at V and 0 bases at J, with 15 bases between the two ends. The CDR3 bases are TGTGCCAGCAGCCAAGAGAGGGTGGGGGGAGTAGCCAAAAACATTCAGTACTTC. Translating gives CASSQERVGGVAKNIQYF.

The CDR3 here is CASRISGGSYEQYF. For the CDR3, the DNA is TGTGCCAGCAGAATTAGCGGGGGGAGCTACGAGCAGTACTTC. The chain combines TRBV5-5 with TRBJ2-7, with TRBD2 matching 10 bases. Germline lookup yields CDR1 SGHKS and CDR2 YYEKEE (reference sequence). The CDR3 is made up of 14 amino acids. Losses at the gene ends were 5 bases for V and 3 bases for J; bases not matched to a gene: 5.

This chain links TRBV5-6 with TRBJ1-2, with 7 bases lining up with TRBD1. This CDR3 contains 14 residues. With 0 bases clipped from V and 4 bases from J, the junction kept 3 bases outside the gene matches. Germline V gene sequence: CDR1 SGHDT, CDR2 YYEEEE. The CDR3 reads CASSLDRGSYGYTF. The DNA for the CDR3 is TGTGCCAGCAGCTTGGACAGGGGTAGCTATGGCTACACCTTC.

The chain links TRBV11-2 to TRBJ2-5; no clear D. Trimming cost V 1 base and J 2 bases, with 11 bases left between them. The CDR3 is made up of 15 amino acids. Germline V gene lookup returns CDR1 SGHAT and CDR2 FQNNGV. The CDR3 bases are TGTGCCAGCAGCTTAGTAAGCCTCAAACAAGAGACCCAGTACTTC. It specifies CASSLVSLKQETQYF.

This clone was detected once. Other nucleotide sequences from this sample produce the same CDR3. CDR3: CASSPDRLNTEAFF. The CDR3 coding sequence is TGTGCCAGCTCGCCGGACAGATTGAACACTGAAGCTTTCTTT. The rearrangement links TRBV18 to TRBJ1-1, with a possible D match to TRBD1 (6 bases). The germline gives CDR1 KGHSH, CDR2 LQKENI. Between the trimmed V and J ends, which lost 6 bases and 0 bases, there was a span of 11 bases. The CDR3 runs to 14 residues.

The chain joins TRBV7-9 to TRBJ1-1; 7 bases line up with TRBD1. Trimming removed 5 bases from V and 3 bases from J; junction bases left unmatched: 6. CDR1 is SEHNR, CDR2 FQNEAQ, per germline (reference sequence). The CDR3 is 14 residues long. CDR3 in amino acids: CASSLYTGDTEAFF. In DNA, the CDR3 is TGTGCCAGCAGCCTATACACAGGGGACACTGAAGCTTTCTTT.

This chain joins TRBV3-1 (or the pseudogene TRBV3-2) and TRBJ1-3, with 9 bases aligning to TRBD1. The CDR3 is 16 residues long. After removal of 2 bases from V and 3 bases from J, the junction contained 5 bases not matched to a gene. Germline CDR1 and CDR2: LGHDT and YNNKEL (reference sequence). The CDR3 DNA reads TGTGCCAGCAGCCAACTACAGGGGGCGCTTGGAAACACCATATATTTT. It specifies CASSQLQGALGNTIYF.

This chain connects TRBV11-2 to TRBJ1-2; 9 bases agree with TRBD1. After removal of 5 bases from V and 4 bases from J, the junction contained 8 bases not matched to a gene. Per the germline V gene, CDR1 is SGHAT and CDR2 is FQNNGV. The length of the CDR3 is 15 residues. For the CDR3, the DNA is TGTGCCAGCAGCACCGGGACAGGGTGGGTCTATGGCTACACCTTC. It encodes CASSTGTGWVYGYTF.

This clone was seen a handful of times. The DNA of the CDR3 is TGTGCCAGCAGTTCTCCCGCGGGGGGGCTATCCCCCTACGAGCAGTACTTC. Translation gives CASSSPAGGLSPYEQYF. The chain combines TRBV28 with TRBJ2-7, with TRBD2 matching over 9 bases. The CDR3 totals 17 residues. Germline loops: CDR1 MDHEN, CDR2 SYDVKM. Trimming at V came to 4 bases and at J to 2 bases, leaving 12 bases not matched to a gene.

The rearrangement links TRBV5-5 to TRBJ1-1; possible D gene TRBD1, 5 bases. The V gene lost 6 bases and the J gene lost 1 base, with 10 bases spanning the gap. The length of the CDR3 is 13 residues. Germline CDR1 is SGHKS and CDR2 is YYEKEE (reference sequence). For the CDR3, the DNA is TGTGCCAGCACCTTCGGGGGGAACACTGAAGCTTTCTTT. This codes for CASTFGGNTEAFF.

This sequence joins TRBV7-8 and TRBJ2-5, with TRBD1 as a possible D gene (5 bases). Germline CDR1 reads SGHVS; CDR2 reads FQNEAQ. V was trimmed by 1 base and J by 5 bases, leaving 14 bases between them. This CDR3 has 15 residues. This CDR3 is CASSLGRVLSETQYF. Written as DNA, the CDR3 is TGTGCCAGCAGCTTAGGCAGGGTGCTGAGCGAGACCCAGTACTTC. The full variable domain, rest sourced from reference TRBV7-8 and TRBJ2-5, is GAGVSQSPRYKVAKRGQDVALRCDPISGHVSLFWYQQALGQGPEFLTYFQNEAQLDKSGLPSDRFFAERPEGSVSTLKIQRTQQEDSAVYLCASSLGRVLSETQYFGPGTRLLVL.

In this sample, this clone turned up a few times. The V gene is TRBV3-1 (or the pseudogene TRBV3-2), the J gene TRBJ2-7; D is ambiguous. Germline V gene lookup returns CDR1 LGHDT and CDR2 YNNKEL (reference sequence). V was shortened by 1 base and J by 3 bases, with 13 bases between the two germline ends. This CDR3 is built from 15 residues. Here the CDR3 reads CASSQGSTRDYEQYF. CDR3 DNA sequence: TGTGCCAGCAGCCAAGGTTCGACAAGAGACTACGAGCAGTACTTC.

The rearrangement joins TRBV2 to TRBJ2-7; 7 bases fit TRBD2. V lost 2 bases, J lost 1 base, and 8 bases stayed unmatched. The CDR3 covers 16 residues. Germline V gene data show CDR1 as SNHLY and CDR2 as FYNNEI. CDR3 coding DNA: TGTGCCAGCAGTGAACTAGCGGATTACGATTCCTACGAGCAGTACTTC. Residues: CASSELADYDSYEQYF. Supplemented by reference TRBV2 and TRBJ2-7, the full variable domain reads EPEVTQTPSHQVTQMGQEVILRCVPISNHLYFYWYRQILGQKVEFLVSFYNNEISEKSEIFDDQFSVERPDGSNFTLKIRSTKLEDSAMYFCASSELADYDSYEQYFGPGTRLTVT.

The V and J genes are TRBV30 and TRBJ1-5, with TRBD1 matching over 9 bases. Germline lookup yields CDR1 GTSNPN and CDR2 SVGIG (reference sequence). The CDR3 is 13 amino acids. After removal of 5 bases from V and 1 base from J, the junction contained 0 bases not matched to a gene. CDR3 sequence (DNA): TGTGCCTGGGGGACAGGGAGCAATCAGCCCCAGCATTTT. This sequence encodes CAWGTGSNQPQHF.

This chain links TRBV28 with TRBJ2-1, with D maybe TRBD2 (5 bases). The CDR3 is 18 residues long. The V gene's germline CDR1 is MDHEN and CDR2 SYDVKM. V was shortened by 4 bases and J by 0 bases, with 19 bases between the two germline ends. CDR3 region: CASSSNKAGRGSYNEQFF. The CDR3 DNA is TGTGCCAGCAGTTCCAACAAGGCGGGCCGGGGCTCCTACAATGAGCAGTTCTTC. The full variable domain, rest sourced from reference TRBV28 and TRBJ2-1, is DVKVTQSSRYLVKRTGEKVFLECVQDMDHENMFWYRQDPGLGLRLIYFSYDVKMKEKGDIPEGYSVSREKKERFSLILESASTNQTSMYLCASSSNKAGRGSYNEQFFGPGTRLTVL.

This chain uses TRBV28 with TRBJ1-2; D not certain. With 4 bases removed from V and 0 bases from J, the gap between germline ends came to 12 bases. This CDR3 comprises 15 residues. CDR1 MDHEN and CDR2 SYDVKM come from the germline V gene. For the CDR3, the DNA is TGTGCCAGCAGTTCCTCGGGAGCACCTAACTATGGCTACACCTTC. Amino acid sequence: CASSSSGAPNYGYTF.

The V and J genes are TRBV11-2 and TRBJ1-2; 11 positions agree with TRBD1. Trimming at V came to 5 bases and at J to 6 bases, leaving 11 bases not matched to a gene. Germline values: CDR1 SGHAT, CDR2 FQNNGV. The CDR3 has 16 residues. CDR3: CASSNTPGQGVDGYTF. The CDR3 DNA reads TGTGCCAGCAGCAATACACCGGGACAGGGGGTGGATGGCTACACCTTC.

This chain joins TRBV10-2 and TRBJ1-1; D might be TRBD1 (5 bases). This CDR3 comprises 15 residues. Germline CDR1 WSHSY, CDR2 SAAADI. V lost 3 bases to trimming and J lost 5 bases, with 16 bases between them. Here the CDR3 reads CASSDYSGGRTEAFF. CDR3 coding DNA: TGCGCCAGCAGTGATTACAGCGGGGGTAGGACTGAAGCTTTCTTT.

The chain carries TRBV6-4 and TRBJ1-2, with 7 bases identical to TRBD1. Trimming removed 5 bases from V and 4 bases from J; junction bases left unmatched: 7. From germline, CDR1 is MRHNA and CDR2 SNTAGT. The CDR3 has 14 residues. CDR3 in amino acids: CASSPAGGTYGYTF. DNA of the CDR3: TGTGCCAGCAGTCCGGCAGGGGGAACCTATGGCTACACCTTC.

This clone was counted only a few times. V usage is TRBV30 and J usage is TRBJ1-2; 9 positions match TRBD1. This CDR3 has 17 amino acids. Germline lookup yields CDR1 GTSNPN and CDR2 SVGIG (reference sequence). The V and J ends lost 3 bases and 4 bases, in that order; junction bases with no gene match: 15. The DNA for the CDR3 is TGTGCCTGGAGCTCCGGGACAGGGATTGTCGTCCGCTATGGCTACACCTTC. This codes for CAWSSGTGIVVRYGYTF.

The chain is built from TRBV7-2 and TRBJ2-2; TRBD2 aligns across 8 bases. Looked up from germline, CDR1 is SGHTA and CDR2 is FQGNSA. After removal of 5 bases from V and 3 bases from J, the junction contained 8 bases not matched to a gene. The CDR3 sequence is 16 residues long. The CDR3: CASSPDGTRHTGELFF. The CDR3 DNA reads TGTGCCAGCAGCCCAGACGGGACTAGACACACCGGGGAGCTGTTTTTT.

Here the CDR3 reads CASSARAGRDQPQHF. The CDR3 DNA reads TGTGCCAGCAGTGCCCGAGCAGGGAGGGATCAGCCCCAGCATTTT. The chain employs TRBV2 and TRBJ1-5, with D tentatively TRBD1 (5 bases). Germline V gene lookup returns CDR1 SNHLY and CDR2 FYNNEI. V lost 4 bases to trimming and J lost 5 bases, with 15 bases between them. The CDR3 consists of 15 residues.

The sample holds one count of this clone. The V gene is TRBV9, the J gene TRBJ2-5; TRBD1 is a possible D gene (6 bases). The length of the CDR3 is 13 residues. Germline V gene sequence: CDR1 SGDLS, CDR2 YYNGEE. V gave up 0 bases and J gave up 3 bases, with 6 bases separating them. CDR3 sequence reads: CASSVGTEETQYF. The CDR3 DNA sequence: TGTGCCAGCAGCGTAGGGACAGAAGAGACCCAGTACTTC.

The chain links TRBV6-5 to TRBJ1-6; TRBD1 matches 7 bases. CDR3 size: 12 residues. Germline V lookup: CDR1 MNHEY, CDR2 SVGAGI. The V segment lost 6 bases and the J segment 14 bases; nucleotides outside the gene matches: 7. CDR3 region: CASSPTQGALHF. In DNA form, the CDR3 reads TGTGCCAGCAGCCCGACTCAGGGGGCCCTCCACTTT.

The V gene is TRBV6-2 or TRBV6-3, the J gene TRBJ2-7; D perhaps matches TRBD1 (5 bases). This CDR3 contains 12 residues. With 3 bases removed from V and 3 bases from J, the gap between germline ends came to 6 bases. CDR1 is MNHEY and CDR2 is SVGEGT in the germline V gene. The CDR3 DNA sequence: TGTGCCAGCAGTTATCAGGGCTACGAGCAGTACTTC. This encodes CASSYQGYEQYF.

The chain couples TRBV6-2 or TRBV6-3 to TRBJ2-2; weak D call: TRBD1 (6 bases). Trimming removed 6 bases at V and 6 bases at J, with 20 bases between. The CDR3 spans 16 residues. In germline, CDR1 is MNHEY, CDR2 SVGEGT. The CDR3 DNA reads TGTGCCAGCAGCCCCTCAGGGACATCGGACGCCGGGGAGCTGTTTTTT. Its translation: CASSPSGTSDAGELFF.

Details on this clone: The same CDR3 also results from other DNA sequences found in this sample. The chain recombines TRBV30 with TRBJ1-5; TRBD1 matches at 7 bases. With V trimmed by 3 bases and J by 4 bases, 3 bases remained unmatched. This CDR3 spans 13 amino acids. CDR1 and CDR2 (germline): GTSNPN, SVGIG (reference sequence). CDR3 coding DNA: TGTGCCTGGAGCAGGGGGTCGAATCAGCCCCAGCATTTT. Amino acids: CAWSRGSNQPQHF.